Shown below are 24 T cell receptor beta chains from a single sample sequenced in a study of technical replicates of blood from several donors. Using immunoSEQ multiplex PCR, the repertoire was profiled, and TCRdb retains in-frame clones only, with some absent. Of some 76,000 clones listed, 95% to 98% were seen once; the top ten hold approximately 0.21%. The sequenced sample was T cells isolated from PBMCs. The source is a human donor in good health.

To note about this clone: Within the sample, other DNA sequences also encode this same CDR3. This chain uses TRBV28 with TRBJ2-3; maybe TRBD1 (5 bases). V shed 5 bases and J shed 5 bases, with 5 bases lying between them. CDR3 length equals 11 residues. Germline-derived CDR1 and CDR2 are MDHEN and SYDVKM. In nucleotides, the CDR3 is TGTGCCAGCAGTAGGGGAGATACGCAGTATTTT. Its translation: CASSRGDTQYF. Looking up the rest from reference TRBV28 and TRBJ2-3 gives the full variable domain: DVKVTQSSRYLVKRTGEKVFLECVQDMDHENMFWYRQDPGLGLRLIYFSYDVKMKEKGDIPEGYSVSREKKERFSLILESASTNQTSMYLCASSRGDTQYFGPGTRLTVL.

This sequence joins TRBV2 and TRBJ1-2; TRBD1 agrees at 12 bases. This CDR3 comprises 17 residues. V shed 4 bases, J shed 7 bases, and the junction held 13 bases outside the gene matches. Looked up from germline, CDR1 is SNHLY and CDR2 is FYNNEI. The DNA of the CDR3 is TGTGCCAGCAGTGTTACCGGGACAGGGGGCCAGGAGGGTGGCTACACCTTC. It codes for CASSVTGTGGQEGGYTF.

This clone was counted once. CDR3 sequence reads: CATSRELHEEQFF. The DNA for the CDR3 is TGTGCCACCAGCAGAGAACTCCATGAAGAGCAGTTCTTC. The chain couples TRBV15 to TRBJ2-1; D is unresolved. The V end lost 0 bases, the J end lost 10 bases, and 10 bases lay between the germline ends. CDR1 and CDR2 (germline): LNHNV, YYDKDF (reference sequence). The CDR3 is 13 residues long.

This chain links TRBV5-1 with TRBJ2-1; 8 nucleotides agree with TRBD1. CDR1 SGHRS and CDR2 YFSETQ come from the germline V gene. The V segment lost 5 bases and the J segment 6 bases; nucleotides outside the gene matches: 10. This CDR3 has 15 residues. The CDR3 sequence: CASRPTGARSNEQFF. The CDR3 nucleotides read TGCGCCAGCAGACCGACAGGGGCGCGGTCCAATGAGCAGTTCTTC.

The chain is built from TRBV11-2 and TRBJ2-7; tentative D call: TRBD2 (5 bases). Germline CDR1 is SGHAT and CDR2 is FQNNGV. This CDR3 is 14 amino acids long. V lost 3 bases, J lost 3 bases, and 12 bases lay in between. This CDR3 reads CASSFFRDHYEQYF. The CDR3 coding sequence is TGTGCCAGCAGCTTTTTCCGGGATCACTACGAGCAGTACTTC. Combining the CDR3 with reference TRBV11-2 and TRBJ2-7 gives the whole variable domain EAGVAQSPRYKIIEKRQSVAFWCNPISGHATLYWYQQILGQGPKLLIQFQNNGVVDDSQLPKDRFSAERLKGVDSTLKIQPAKLEDSAVYLCASSFFRDHYEQYFGPGTRLTVT.

The rearrangement joins TRBV19 to TRBJ2-7; 8 positions agree with TRBD2. Germline CDR1 LNHDA, CDR2 SQIVND (reference sequence). V was pared by 8 bases and J by 4 bases, with 7 bases of the junction left unmatched. The CDR3 covers 13 residues. The CDR3 reads CASAGTSLYEQYF. CDR3 DNA sequence: TGTGCCAGTGCTGGGACTAGTCTTTACGAGCAGTACTTC.

The chain uses TRBV28 and TRBJ2-3, with a tentative D call TRBD2 (6 bases). V was clipped by 6 bases and J by 2 bases, with 15 bases between them. This CDR3 has 15 amino acids. CDR1 is MDHEN, CDR2 SYDVKM, per germline. The CDR3, as DNA: TGTGCCAGCAGCAAGGAACGGGAGAACACAGATACGCAGTATTTT. Protein sequence: CASSKERENTDTQYF.

V is TRBV4-3 and J is TRBJ2-4, with D maybe TRBD2 (7 bases). V was shortened by 1 base and J by 1 base, with 14 bases between the two germline ends. CDR3 length equals 17 residues. CDR1 and CDR2 from the germline V gene are LGHNA and YSLEER. CDR3 DNA sequence: TGCGCCAGCAGCCAAGCCAGCGGGGACACGGCCAAAAACATTCAGTACTTC. It yields the protein CASSQASGDTAKNIQYF.

This rearrangement joins TRBV19 to TRBJ2-7, with 15 bases lining up with TRBD2. Unmatched junction bases numbered 3, after V lost 3 bases and J lost 3 bases. This CDR3 has 16 residues. Germline V lookup: CDR1 LNHDA, CDR2 SQIVND (reference sequence). The CDR3 loop reads CASSIGTSGRIYEQYF. CDR3 coding DNA: TGTGCCAGTAGTATTGGGACTAGCGGGAGGATCTACGAGCAGTACTTC.

V gene TRBV30 combines with J gene TRBJ1-1; a possible D gene is TRBD1 (5 bases). There are 12 residues in the CDR3. The V and J ends lost 1 base and 7 bases respectively, with 10 bases between them. Germline CDR1 reads GTSNPN; CDR2 reads SVGIG (reference sequence). DNA of the CDR3: TGTGCCTGGAGTGACGAGACAGTTGAAGCTTTCTTT. Its protein is CAWSDETVEAFF.

This chain connects TRBV9 to TRBJ1-3; TRBD1 matches at 7 bases. V shed 4 bases, J shed 4 bases, and the junction held 11 bases outside the gene matches. Germline CDR1 is SGDLS and CDR2 is YYNGEE. The CDR3 spans 16 residues. The CDR3 DNA sequence: TGTGCCAGCAGCTCCCCCCAGACAGGGCTAGGAAACACCATATATTTT. Amino acids: CASSSPQTGLGNTIYF.

This chain uses TRBV19 with TRBJ1-2; D is unclear. The V gene's germline CDR1 is LNHDA and CDR2 SQIVND (reference sequence). The CDR3 spans 15 residues. V lost 0 bases and J lost 6, with 14 bases in between. CDR3 sequence: CASSIDLGGVDGYTF. Written as DNA, the CDR3 is TGTGCCAGTAGTATAGATCTGGGCGGGGTCGATGGCTACACCTTC. Based on the CDR3 plus reference TRBV19 and TRBJ1-2, the full variable domain is DGGITQSPKYLFRKEGQNVTLSCEQNLNHDAMYWYRQDPGQGLRLIYYSQIVNDFQKGDIAEGYSVSREKKESFPLTVTSAQKNPTAFYLCASSIDLGGVDGYTFGSGTRLTVV.

This chain links TRBV29-1 with TRBJ1-5; D call uncertain. This CDR3 has 13 residues. With 3 bases removed from V and 4 bases from J, the gap between germline ends came to 10 bases. CDR1 is SQVTM, CDR2 ANQGSEA, per germline. Here the CDR3 DNA reads TGCAGCGTTGAGTTTAGAGAGAATCAGCCCCAGCATTTT. It codes for CSVEFRENQPQHF.

The chain carries TRBV7-9 and TRBJ2-7; 7 positions agree with TRBD1. Germline V gene sequence: CDR1 SEHNR, CDR2 FQNEAQ (reference sequence). The CDR3 covers 14 residues. The trim removed 5 bases at V and 2 bases at J, leaving 6 bases unmatched. The CDR3 DNA sequence: TGTGCCAGCAGCCCTGGGGACAGAGCCTACGAGCAGTACTTC. It is translated as CASSPGDRAYEQYF.

The rearrangement links TRBV15 to TRBJ2-1, with 13 bases that match TRBD2. CDR1 and CDR2 (germline): LNHNV, YYDKDF (reference sequence). V was pared by 7 bases and J by 7 bases, with 7 bases of the junction left unmatched. The CDR3 spans 15 residues. The CDR3 loop reads CATNPWTSGSNEQFF. In nucleotides, the CDR3 is TGTGCCACCAATCCCTGGACTAGCGGGAGTAATGAGCAGTTCTTC.

The chain employs TRBV6-5 and TRBJ1-1; no reliable D call. Germline assignment: CDR1 MNHEY and CDR2 SVGAGI. The V gene lost 0 bases and the J gene lost 1 base, with 9 bases spanning the gap. The CDR3 is made up of 15 amino acids. The CDR3 here is CASSYSSGWNTEAFF. DNA of the CDR3: TGTGCCAGCAGTTACTCGTCGGGGTGGAACACTGAAGCTTTCTTT.

The rearrangement uses TRBV2 and TRBJ2-1, with a weak D call TRBD2 (5 bases). Germline CDR1 reads SNHLY; CDR2 reads FYNNEI. V was pared by 3 bases and J by 9 bases, with 15 bases between. The CDR3 covers 14 residues. The CDR3 reads CASSEDWEFGEQFF. Written as DNA, the CDR3 is TGTGCCAGCAGTGAGGACTGGGAGTTCGGTGAGCAGTTCTTC.

This clone has a single count. The chain carries TRBV7-9 and TRBJ2-3, with 12 nucleotides matching TRBD2. This CDR3 is built from 18 residues. Germline CDR1 reads SEHNR; CDR2 reads FQNEAQ (reference sequence). Trimming removed 5 bases from V and 2 bases from J; junction bases left unmatched: 11. The CDR3 nucleotides read TGTGCCAGCAGCACGCCGGGACTAGCGGGTTCGTTCACAGATACGCAGTATTTT. This gives the protein CASSTPGLAGSFTDTQYF.

This chain uses TRBV28 with TRBJ2-1, with TRBD1 matching over 9 bases. The trim removed 4 bases at V and 7 bases at J, leaving 11 bases unmatched. CDR3 length: 16 residues. Germline CDR1 is MDHEN and CDR2 is SYDVKM. For the CDR3, the DNA is TGTGCCAGCAGTTCTCTCTTAGGGACAGGGTGGAATGAGCAGTTCTTC. Its translation is CASSSLLGTGWNEQFF.

V and J are TRBV9 and TRBJ2-1; 7 bases align to TRBD2. Per the germline V gene, CDR1 is SGDLS and CDR2 is YYNGEE. The CDR3 is 15 amino acids. V trimming: 2 bases; J trimming: 3 bases; junction bases outside the gene matches: 5. This CDR3 reads CASSVRLADYNEQFF. The CDR3 DNA reads TGTGCCAGCAGCGTTCGACTAGCAGACTACAATGAGCAGTTCTTC. Drawing the rest from reference TRBV9 and TRBJ2-1, the complete variable domain is DSGVTQTPKHLITATGQRVTLRCSPRSGDLSVYWYQQSLDQGLQFLIQYYNGEERAKGNILERFSAQQFPDLHSELNLSSLELGDSALYFCASSVRLADYNEQFFGPGTRLTVL.

The V call is TRBV28, the J call TRBJ2-2, with TRBD1 matching 8 bases. Germline CDR1 is MDHEN and CDR2 is SYDVKM. The trim removed 6 bases at V and 5 bases at J, leaving 17 bases unmatched. The CDR3 extends over 18 amino acids. The CDR3 here is CASSLYGTQGASTGELFF. The CDR3 DNA follows: TGTGCCAGCAGCCTCTACGGGACTCAGGGGGCAAGTACCGGGGAGCTGTTTTTT. Supplemented by reference TRBV28 and TRBJ2-2, the full variable domain reads DVKVTQSSRYLVKRTGEKVFLECVQDMDHENMFWYRQDPGLGLRLIYFSYDVKMKEKGDIPEGYSVSREKKERFSLILESASTNQTSMYLCASSLYGTQGASTGELFFGEGSRLTVL.

This sequence joins TRBV20-1 and TRBJ1-2; no firm D call. CDR3 length equals 9 residues. V dropped 5 bases and J dropped 13 bases, with 11 bases sitting between them. The germline gives CDR1 DFQATT, CDR2 SNEGSKA (reference sequence). DNA of the CDR3: TGCAGTGCTTACTCGTGTAGCACCTTC. Translating it yields CSAYSCSTF.

The J gene is TRBJ1-1, the V gene TRBV7-3; D might be TRBD1 (6 bases). Germline CDR1 reads SGHTA; CDR2 reads FQGTGA. V was shortened by 6 bases and J by 1 base, with 9 bases between the two germline ends. This CDR3 has 13 residues. The CDR3 DNA sequence: TGTGCCAGCAGTCTACAGGGGAACACTGAAGCTTTCTTT. It yields the protein CASSLQGNTEAFF.

This clone was observed once. This chain joins TRBV28 and TRBJ2-3, with D unclear. V was pared by 7 bases and J by 5 bases, with 10 bases between. This CDR3 contains 12 residues. Germline V lookup: CDR1 MDHEN, CDR2 SYDVKM. CDR3 sequence reads: CASTNLGDTQYF. In DNA, the CDR3 is TGTGCCAGCACAAATCTCGGAGATACGCAGTATTTT.